This TCR beta chain is drawn from a study of shared T cell receptors in the human thymus. Regarding this clone: The sample contains more than one DNA sequence encoding this CDR3.

V lost 8 bases and J lost 10, with 6 bases in between. The CDR3 sequence is 10 residues long. The germline gives CDR1 MNHEY, CDR2 SVGAGI. The assay was immunoSEQ multiplex PCR, and TCRdb's table has in-frame clones only and misses some. Altogether 600,000 to 900,000 clones are present, 70% to 90% being singletons, with the ten largest covering roughly 0.01%. The same specimen was also included in a second study, on human thymus T cells. That source adds: Among the donors, all were healthy Finnish infants having corrective surgery for congenital heart defects. During corrective heart surgery, resections were taken, and the thymus tissue came from them. Repertoires sampled from thymus and blood appeared biased in V and J gene usage.

This sequence was found in a girl less than two years old with a congenital heart defect. Material for sequencing was thymocytes. The chain has TRBV6-5 and TRBJ1-6; D not certain. DNA for the CDR3: TGTGCCAGCGGCGGCTCACCCCTCCACTTT. Translating it yields CASGGSPLHF.